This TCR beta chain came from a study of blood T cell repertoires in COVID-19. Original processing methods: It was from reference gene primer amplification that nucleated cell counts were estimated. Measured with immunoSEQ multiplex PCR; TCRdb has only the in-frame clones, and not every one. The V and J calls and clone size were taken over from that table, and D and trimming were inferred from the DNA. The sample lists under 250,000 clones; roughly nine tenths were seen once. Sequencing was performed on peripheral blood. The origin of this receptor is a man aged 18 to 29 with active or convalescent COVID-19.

CDR3 protein: CASSAPGQLNYGYTF. Written as DNA, the CDR3 is TGTGCCAGCAGCGCTCCGGGACAGTTAAACTATGGCTACACCTTC. V usage is TRBV9 and J usage is TRBJ1-2, with 7 bases lining up with TRBD1. The CDR3 has 15 amino acids. Per germline, CDR1 SGDLS and CDR2 YYNGEE. J gave up 2 bases and V 3 bases, and 7 bases lay outside the gene matches.